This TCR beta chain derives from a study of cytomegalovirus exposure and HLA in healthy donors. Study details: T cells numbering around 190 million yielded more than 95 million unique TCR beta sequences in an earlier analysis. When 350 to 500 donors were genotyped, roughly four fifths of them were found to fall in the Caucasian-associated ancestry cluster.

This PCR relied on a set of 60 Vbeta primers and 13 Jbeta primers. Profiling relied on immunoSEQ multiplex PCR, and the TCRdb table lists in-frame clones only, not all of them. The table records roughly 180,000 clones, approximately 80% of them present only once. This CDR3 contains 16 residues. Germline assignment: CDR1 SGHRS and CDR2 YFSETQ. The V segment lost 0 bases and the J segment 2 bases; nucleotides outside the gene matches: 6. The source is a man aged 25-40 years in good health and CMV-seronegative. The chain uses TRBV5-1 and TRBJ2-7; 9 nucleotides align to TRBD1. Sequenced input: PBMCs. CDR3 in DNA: TGCGCCAGCAGCTTGGCCGGGACAGGGTTAACCTACGAGCAGTACTTC. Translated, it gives CASSLAGTGLTYEQYF.